This entry describes one T cell receptor beta chain. Authors' data handling: Estimation of nucleated cell counts was performed using reference gene primer amplification. Assay: immunoSEQ multiplex PCR; the TCRdb copy retains only in-frame clones and omits some. V, J and clone size derive from that table, while D and trimming were established from the DNA sequence. The repertoire includes approximately 69,000 clones, around 85% of them detected once, and roughly 12% sits in the top ten. The data were taken from a study of blood T cell repertoires in COVID-19. Trimming removed 4 bases at V and 4 bases at J, with 16 bases between. Germline V gene sequence: CDR1 SGHDT, CDR2 YYEEEE. CDR3 length: 15 residues.

The clonotype was recovered from a human donor in a cohort sampled during active COVID-19. The J gene is TRBJ2-3, the V gene TRBV5-6; D could derive from TRBD1 or TRBD2 (6 bases each). What was sequenced was peripheral blood. The CDR3 spells CASSLGAGFADTQYF. DNA for the CDR3: TGTGCCAGCAGCCTGGGGGCGGGGTTCGCAGATACGCAGTATTTT.